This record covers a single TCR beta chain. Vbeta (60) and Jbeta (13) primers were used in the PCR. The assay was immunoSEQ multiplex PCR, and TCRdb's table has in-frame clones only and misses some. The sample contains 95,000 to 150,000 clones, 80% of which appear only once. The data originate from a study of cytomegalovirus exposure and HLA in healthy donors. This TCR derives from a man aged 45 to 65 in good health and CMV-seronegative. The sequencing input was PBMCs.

The CDR3 reads CASSLFGGGDEQFF. In DNA form, the CDR3 reads TGTGCCAGCAGCTTATTTGGGGGAGGCGATGAGCAGTTCTTC. The V gene is TRBV7-2, the J gene TRBJ2-1; weak D call: TRBD2 (6 bases). Germline CDR1 and CDR2: SGHTA and FQGNSA. This CDR3 region has 14 residues. Trimming pared 2 bases from V and 8 bases from J, leaving 13 bases between.